This T cell receptor (beta chain) appears in the sequencing data of a study of T-cell reconstitution after alpha-beta-depleted transplantation in children. TCRbeta library preparation incorporated unique molecular identifiers. TCRdb reprocessed the PCR reads via MiXCR and lists one record per CDR3 protein. The sample consists of 490,000 or so distinct CDR3 sequences, approximately 12% of them appearing once. The germline CDR1 and CDR2 sequences are SQVTM and ANQGSEA. Trimming at V came to 6 bases and at J to 4 bases, leaving 7 bases not matched to a gene. The CDR3 extends over 13 amino acids. V gene TRBV29-1 combines with J gene TRBJ1-1; TRBD1 matches 8 bases. The sequenced sample was PBMCs from the stem cell graft donor, obtained from the stem cell graft. The sequence derives from a human donor who donated a stem cell graft to a child with combined immunodeficiency. The CDR3 DNA sequence: TGCAGCGTGCGGAGAGACAGGGGCACTGAAGCTTTCTTT. Translating it yields CSVRRDRGTEAFF.